Each of the 25 T cell receptor beta chains below was sequenced from the same sample in a study of T cells in tuberculosis. Data came from immunoSEQ multiplex PCR; TCRdb stores just in-frame clones and leaves some out. The sample has tens of thousands of clones; 70% to 85% are singletons. Time point here: new active TB diagnosis, blood taken before or within 7 days of starting treatment. The sequencing used PBMCs, collected at tuberculosis diagnosis. These TCRs come from an adult with tuberculosis.

The chain employs TRBV6-1 and TRBJ1-2, with D perhaps matching TRBD1 (6 bases). Germline CDR1 is MNHNS and CDR2 is SASEGT. The ends were cut back, 6 bases at V and 7 bases at J, with 15 bases in the middle. This CDR3 comprises 13 residues. DNA for the CDR3: TGTGCCAGCAGGGGACAATACGAGAGTGGCTACACCTTC. This translates into CASRGQYESGYTF.

V gene TRBV2 combines with J gene TRBJ2-3; TRBD2 agrees at 13 bases. Trimming took 6 bases from V and 5 from J; bases not matched to a gene: 8. Per germline, CDR1 SNHLY and CDR2 FYNNEI. This CDR3 is 16 amino acids long. CDR3 residues: CASRRTSGGWGDTQYF. DNA of the CDR3: TGTGCCAGCAGGAGGACTAGCGGGGGATGGGGAGATACGCAGTATTTT.

About this clone: At one of its ends the junction is not consistent with the germline gene, which may arise from a read error. The chain recombines TRBV5-4 with TRBJ1-1; 7 bases are a match to TRBD1. Germline V CDR1 and CDR2: SGHNT, YYREEE (reference sequence). This CDR3 is 16 amino acids long. The CDR3 nucleotides read TGTGCCAGCAGCTTCCGGAGCCCGGGACAGAACGCTGAAGCTTTCTTT. It codes for CASSFRSPGQNAEAFF.

J is TRBJ2-7 and V is TRBV23-1; 8 bases are shared with TRBD1. TRBV23-1 is sorted into the ORF group, with uncertain function. The ends lost 5 bases at V and 0 bases at J; junction bases unmatched: 6. The CDR3 is made up of 15 amino acids. CDR3 sequence: CASSYDRGSSYEQYF. The CDR3 coding sequence is TGCGCCAGCAGTTATGACAGGGGCAGCTCCTACGAGCAGTACTTC.

This clone is labeled medium-sized. This sequence joins TRBV5-1 and TRBJ1-4, with D maybe TRBD1 (6 bases). Trimming removed 0 bases from V and 7 bases from J, with 19 bases in between. The V gene's germline CDR1 is SGHRS and CDR2 YFSETQ. The CDR3 totals 17 residues. The chain's CDR3 is CASSLATGGASGEKLFF. The DNA of the CDR3 is TGCGCCAGCAGCTTGGCCACTGGGGGCGCTTCAGGTGAAAAACTGTTTTTT.

The rearrangement links TRBV10-3 to TRBJ1-1; 7 bases agree with TRBD1. Germline-derived CDR1 and CDR2 are ENHRY and SYGVKD. Trimming at V came to 1 base and at J to 4 bases, leaving 6 bases not matched to a gene. The CDR3 spans 15 residues. CDR3 DNA sequence: TGTGCCATCAGTGAGTTACAGGGGATGGGCACTGAAGCTTTCTTT. It codes for CAISELQGMGTEAFF.

V is TRBV5-1 and J is TRBJ2-7; weak D call: TRBD1 (7 bases). This CDR3 has 13 residues. The germline CDR1 and CDR2 sequences are SGHRS and YFSETQ. V was clipped by 0 bases and J by 7 bases, with 11 bases between them. The CDR3: CASSLGRGREQYF. CDR3 coding DNA: TGCGCCAGCAGCTTGGGCAGGGGGAGGGAGCAGTACTTC.

This chain joins TRBV19 and TRBJ1-3; no definite D call. The CDR3 has 14 residues. Germline V lookup: CDR1 LNHDA, CDR2 SQIVND (reference sequence). Deletions cut 4 bases from V and 0 bases from J, with 7 bases between. CDR3 coding DNA: TGTGCCAGTAGTAGGAGTCCCTCTGGAAACACCATATATTTT. It is translated as CASSRSPSGNTIYF. The full variable domain, rest sourced from reference TRBV19 and TRBJ1-3, is DGGITQSPKYLFRKEGQNVTLSCEQNLNHDAMYWYRQDPGQGLRLIYYSQIVNDFQKGDIAEGYSVSREKKESFPLTVTSAQKNPTAFYLCASSRSPSGNTIYFGEGSWLTVV.

This sequence joins TRBV7-9 and TRBJ1-4; the D is unclear. The CDR3 length is 12 residues. The germline CDR1 and CDR2 sequences are SEHNR and FQNEAQ (reference sequence). Between the trimmed V and J ends, which lost 7 bases and 7 bases, there was a span of 10 bases. CDR3 in amino acids: CASNEGGEKLFF. The CDR3 DNA sequence: TGTGCCAGCAACGAGGGTGGTGAAAAACTGTTTTTT. Complete variable domain (other parts from reference TRBV7-9 and TRBJ1-4): DTGVSQNPRHKITKRGQNVTFRCDPISEHNRLYWYRQTLGQGPEFLTYFQNEAQLEKSRLLSDRFSAERPKGSFSTLEIQRTEQGDSAMYLCASNEGGEKLFFGSGTQLSVL.

The chain joins TRBV19 to TRBJ1-2; D unresolved. The CDR3 consists of 12 residues. Deletions cut 6 bases from V and 1 base from J, with 6 bases between. Germline-derived CDR1 and CDR2 are LNHDA and SQIVND (reference sequence). CDR3 in amino acids: CASRSYNYGYTF. In nucleotides, the CDR3 is TGTGCCAGTAGGTCTTATAACTATGGCTACACCTTC.

The CDR3 protein is CASSTLAEDEQFF. The CDR3, as DNA: TGTGCCAGCAGTACACTAGCGGAAGATGAGCAGTTCTTC. The V and J genes are TRBV28 and TRBJ2-1, with TRBD2 matching over 8 bases. Per germline, CDR1 MDHEN and CDR2 SYDVKM. V lost 5 bases, J lost 8 bases, and 5 bases stayed unmatched. This CDR3 has 13 amino acids.

The genes are TRBV4-2 and TRBJ2-1, with D possibly TRBD2 on 6 matching bases. The germline CDR1 and CDR2 sequences are LGHNA and YNFKEQ. The CDR3 runs to 17 residues. Trimming cost V 0 bases and J 4 bases, with 16 bases left between them. CDR3 nucleotides: TGTGCCAGCAGCCAAGATTCTTTAGCGGCGCTTTACAATGAGCAGTTCTTC. Protein: CASSQDSLAALYNEQFF.

The V call is TRBV7-6, the J call TRBJ1-1; a possible D gene is TRBD1 (5 bases). V lost 2 bases and J 0 bases, leaving 10 bases between the germline ends. This CDR3 is 15 amino acids long. Germline lookup yields CDR1 SGHVS and CDR2 FNYEAQ. The DNA of the CDR3 is TGTGCCAGCAGCTTAAGGGGATTCCTGAACACTGAAGCTTTCTTT. Its protein is CASSLRGFLNTEAFF.

This clone was observed a single time. The chain carries TRBV9 and TRBJ1-2; 8 bases line up with TRBD1. Germline lookup yields CDR1 SGDLS and CDR2 YYNGEE. This CDR3 comprises 16 residues. The junction had 4 bases not matched to a gene; V was cut back by 0 bases and J by 0 bases. As DNA, the CDR3 is TGTGCCAGCAGCGTAGAGGGCAGGGGGCCTAACTATGGCTACACCTTC. Translated: CASSVEGRGPNYGYTF.

A single count supports this clone. The V and J genes are TRBV5-4 and TRBJ2-3; TRBD1 matches 10 bases. Trimming removed 3 bases from V and 1 base from J; junction bases left unmatched: 2. Germline V CDR1 and CDR2: SGHNT, YYREEE (reference sequence). The CDR3 totals 15 residues. CDR3 in DNA: TGTGCCAGCAGCTCCGGGACAGGGGGCACAGATACGCAGTATTTT. This gives the protein CASSSGTGGTDTQYF.

The rearrangement uses TRBV5-5 and TRBJ2-3; TRBD1 might be the D (6 bases). Germline CDR1 and CDR2: SGHKS and YYEKEE (reference sequence). CDR3 length: 15 amino acids. V was shortened by 0 bases and J by 3 bases, with 11 bases between the two germline ends. The CDR3 region is CASSLVAQGTDTQYF. The CDR3 DNA is TGTGCCAGCAGCTTGGTCGCCCAGGGGACAGATACGCAGTATTTT.

V usage is TRBV28 and J usage is TRBJ1-1; D not certain. V shed 7 bases and J shed 6 bases, with 6 bases lying between them. Germline V gene lookup returns CDR1 MDHEN and CDR2 SYDVKM. CDR3 size: 10 residues. The CDR3 coding sequence is TGTGCCAGCAACTACCCTGAAGCTTTCTTT. It codes for CASNYPEAFF.

This clone is termed medium-sized. J is TRBJ2-7 and V is TRBV9, with D uncertain. The CDR3 runs to 15 residues. From germline, CDR1 is SGDLS and CDR2 YYNGEE. V was cut by 0 bases and J by 2 bases, with 12 bases left in between. The CDR3: CASSVAGNGAYEQYF. CDR3 nucleotide sequence: TGTGCCAGCAGCGTAGCCGGAAACGGAGCCTACGAGCAGTACTTC.

V gene TRBV5-4 combines with J gene TRBJ1-2; D possibly corresponds to TRBD1 (5 bases). The CDR3 is made up of 13 amino acids. Trimming removed 4 bases from V and 1 base from J, with 8 bases in between. Germline lookup yields CDR1 SGHNT and CDR2 YYREEE (reference sequence). CDR3 in DNA: TGTGCCAGCAGCCCACAGGATAACTATGGCTACACCTTC. As protein: CASSPQDNYGYTF. The variable domain in full, completed from reference TRBV5-4 and TRBJ1-2, reads ETGVTQSPTHLIKTRGQQVTLRCSSQSGHNTVSWYQQALGQGPQFIFQYYREEENGRGNFPPRFSGLQFPNYSSELNVNALELDDSALYLCASSPQDNYGYTFGSGTRLTVV.

V is TRBV6-1 and J is TRBJ1-1, with a possible D match to TRBD1 (5 bases). The length of the CDR3 is 14 residues. Germline V gives CDR1 MNHNS, CDR2 SASEGT. The ends were cut back, 6 bases at V and 2 bases at J, with 13 bases in the middle. CDR3 loop: CASRLDRENTEAFF. CDR3 sequence (DNA): TGTGCCAGCAGGCTAGACAGAGAAAACACTGAAGCTTTCTTT.

The chain couples TRBV19 to TRBJ1-2; 12 bases fit TRBD1. CDR1 is LNHDA, CDR2 SQIVND, per germline (reference sequence). V gave up 2 bases and J gave up 2 bases; unmatched junction bases: 3. The CDR3 is made up of 16 amino acids. CDR3 protein: CASSIPGQGANYGYTF. DNA of the CDR3: TGTGCCAGTAGTATACCGGGACAGGGGGCGAACTATGGCTACACCTTC.

This chain connects TRBV7-7 to TRBJ2-3; D is ambiguous. The CDR3 extends over 13 amino acids. Between the trimmed V and J ends, which lost 1 base and 3 bases, there was a span of 5 bases. CDR1 and CDR2 from the germline V gene are SSHAT and FNYEAQ (reference sequence). The CDR3 nucleotides are TGTGCCAGCAGCTTAGGGGCTACAGATACGCAGTATTTT. It specifies CASSLGATDTQYF.

This chain uses TRBV5-1 with TRBJ2-5, with D perhaps matching TRBD1 (6 bases). The CDR3 is made up of 13 amino acids. The V gene lost 4 bases and the J gene lost 7 bases, with 14 bases spanning the gap. Germline loops: CDR1 SGHRS, CDR2 YFSETQ. CDR3 bases: TGCGCCAGCAGCGCAGACAGGCACCGGACCCAGTACTTC. It codes for CASSADRHRTQYF.

The chain joins TRBV7-6 to TRBJ2-1; D is possibly TRBD2 (6 bases). Germline CDR1 SGHVS, CDR2 FNYEAQ. There are 16 residues in the CDR3. With 1 base removed from V and 0 bases from J, the gap between germline ends came to 10 bases. CDR3 bases: TGTGCCAGCAGCTTAGAGGGCGGGACCTCCTACAATGAGCAGTTCTTC. This encodes CASSLEGGTSYNEQFF.

The CDR3 region has the DNA TGCGCCAGCAGCTTTGTGTCAGGACAAATGAACACTGAAGCTTTCTTT. This translates into CASSFVSGQMNTEAFF. The chain couples TRBV5-1 to TRBJ1-1; a weak D match, TRBD1 (5 bases). In germline, CDR1 is SGHRS, CDR2 YFSETQ. V dropped 2 bases and J dropped 0 bases, with 14 bases sitting between them. The CDR3 length is 16 residues.